This T cell receptor beta chain was observed in a study of blood T cells in healthy people across ages. Overall study findings and caveats: TCR beta diversity was tightly associated with the proportion of naive T cells.

Per sample, no less than 5.5 micrograms of total RNA were extracted. Only a few counts were recorded for this clonotype. Its antigen is undetermined. Trimming cost V 1 base and J 6 bases, with 13 bases left between them. The CDR3 is 14 residues long. Germline CDR1 SGHDT, CDR2 YYEEEE. It was with a sample-barcoded 5' primer and a J-beta primer mix that a second PCR of about 6 to 12 cycles was run. Each cDNA molecule, via a template-switch adaptor with 12 random nucleotides, was tagged. All samples yielded 2.5 million or more CDR3-containing paired-end reads. Via MiXCR, TCRdb re-called the 5' RACE reads, giving one row per CDR3 protein. The sample holds 1,100,000 or so distinct CDR3 sequences, around 43% seen once.

The material sequenced was blood. The origin of this receptor is a woman between 55 and 75 years old in good health. The rearrangement links TRBV5-6 to TRBJ2-5; no firm D call. The CDR3: CASSLWAADQTQYF. CDR3 sequence (DNA): TGTGCCAGCAGCTTGTGGGCCGCAGACCAGACCCAGTACTTC.